The sequence of this T cell receptor (beta chain) was determined in a study of blood T cell repertoires in COVID-19. Whole-study context: The United States, Italy and Spain provided the acute and convalescent COVID-19 samples. T cells, B-cell-depleted T cells, or PBMCs supplied cDNA or gDNA.

In the original workflow: Quantification of nucleated cells was approximated via reference gene primer amplification. Produced via immunoSEQ multiplex PCR; TCRdb's table is partial and in-frame only. V, J and clone size are those of that table, while D and trimming were read from the DNA. The table records 130,000 to 150,000 clones, roughly 78% of them present only once. J lost 3 bases, V lost 3 bases, and 2 bases had no gene match. This CDR3 has 14 residues. CDR1 LGHDT and CDR2 YNNKEL come from the germline V gene (reference sequence). The sequence derives from a human donor with acute or convalescent COVID-19. The donor label of this sample is uncertain. The source material was peripheral blood. The rearrangement links TRBV3-1 (or the pseudogene TRBV3-2) to TRBJ1-2, with 9 bases identical to TRBD1. The CDR3 here is CASSQRQGDYGYTF. The CDR3, as DNA: TGTGCCAGCAGCCAGCGACAGGGGGACTATGGCTACACCTTC.